The 5 T cell receptor beta chains in this list originate from one sample, sequenced in a study of CD8+ T cells in alopecia areata. Sequencing relied on a cDNA template that was reverse transcribed from extracted RNA. The repertoire was sequenced with immunoSEQ multiplex PCR; TCRdb's copy has only in-frame clones and lacks some. The sample has 110,000 to 150,000 clones; roughly 53% are singletons. The sequencing here drew on CD4+ T cells sorted from blood, taken at week 0. These receptors came from a human donor with alopecia areata.

This clone has only a few counts. The chain links TRBV19 to TRBJ2-7; the match to TRBD1 covers 8 bases. In germline, CDR1 is LNHDA, CDR2 SQIVND (reference sequence). With 2 bases clipped from V and 3 bases from J, the junction kept 6 bases outside the gene matches. CDR3 length equals 15 residues. CDR3 sequence: CASSILAGGSYEQYF. As DNA, the CDR3 is TGTGCCAGTAGTATATTGGCAGGGGGCAGCTACGAGCAGTACTTC.

The chain joins TRBV5-6 to TRBJ1-6, with D uncertain. The CDR3 extends over 15 amino acids. CDR1 is SGHDT, CDR2 YYEEEE, per germline. V was shortened by 0 bases and J by 5 bases, with 9 bases between the two germline ends. This chain's CDR3 is CASSLEAANNSPLHF. The CDR3 DNA follows: TGTGCCAGCAGCTTGGAGGCAGCGAATAATTCACCCCTCCACTTT.

This clone appeared a few times. V gene TRBV30 combines with J gene TRBJ2-2; no clear D. Germline CDR1 and CDR2: GTSNPN and SVGIG (reference sequence). V lost 2 bases to trimming and J lost 5 bases, with 3 bases between them. The CDR3 spans 11 residues. Here the CDR3 reads CAWSITGELFF. For the CDR3, the DNA is TGTGCCTGGAGTATTACCGGGGAGCTGTTTTTT.

This clone came up a few times. This chain joins TRBV18 and TRBJ2-5; no clear D. Germline assignment: CDR1 KGHSH and CDR2 LQKENI. Deletions cut 0 bases from V and 5 bases from J, with 7 bases between. The CDR3 loop spans 13 amino acids. The CDR3 DNA reads TGTGCCAGCTCACCACCGTCCCTGGAGACCCAGTACTTC. Encoded protein: CASSPPSLETQYF.

This chain joins TRBV18 and TRBJ2-7; no clear D gene. Germline loops: CDR1 KGHSH, CDR2 LQKENI. The CDR3 length is 13 residues. V was shortened by 1 base and J by 6 bases, with 10 bases between the two germline ends. CDR3 residues: CASSPRSFGEQYF. For the CDR3, the DNA is TGTGCCAGCTCACCACGTTCCTTCGGCGAGCAGTACTTC.